This is a list of T cell receptor beta chains from one sample in a study of T cells in localized non-small cell lung cancer. TCRdb keeps only in-frame clones here, not all; method: immunoSEQ multiplex PCR. Of about 26,000 clones listed, 88% are singletons. Sequenced here: peripheral blood, sampled before any cancer treatment. The receptors derive from a female donor older than 55 with stage II squamous cell lung carcinoma. The CDR3 runs from the conserved cysteine through the conserved F or W.

V gene	J gene	CDR3 protein
TRBV11-2	TRBJ1-1	CASSRPGGRGTEAFF
TRBV10-3	TRBJ2-2	CAISRDTNTGELFF
TRBV30	TRBJ2-3	CAWRTGVVADTQYF
TRBV28	TRBJ1-5	CASSFRGKYQPQHF
TRBV2	TRBJ2-7	CASNRDLEQYF
TRBV4-1	TRBJ2-6	CASSFDNSGANVLTF
TRBV6-1	TRBJ1-1	CASTLTGMNTEAFF
TRBV6-1	TRBJ2-3	CASSILGDTQYF
TRBV2	TRBJ2-7	CASSEGGGWGRSYEQYF
TRBV28	TRBJ2-3	CASTGTSGDTQYF
TRBV4-2	TRBJ2-1	CASSQDLMSASYNEQFF
TRBV19	TRBJ2-2	CASKYGGINTGELFF
TRBV27	TRBJ2-1	CASSLSGSYNEQFF
TRBV27	TRBJ1-5	CASSATGFQPQHF
TRBV11-2	TRBJ2-1	CASRLSGEYNEQFF
TRBV7-9	TRBJ1-2	CASSPDRDGYTF
TRBV27	TRBJ1-5	CASSKFAGEPQHF
TRBV6-5	TRBJ2-7	CASSPYGTSGRKYF
TRBV18	TRBJ2-2	CASSPLGIDTGELFF
TRBV19	TRBJ2-1	CASSLTGLAPYNEQFF
TRBV28	TRBJ2-3	CASTWGPLKGDTQYF
TRBV10-3	TRBJ1-2	CAISDGQRYGYTF
TRBV2	TRBJ2-4	CASTRLAKNIQYF
TRBV11-2	TRBJ2-7	CASTASSINEQYF
TRBV29-1	TRBJ2-2	CSVAKGNTGELFF
TRBV5-1	TRBJ2-3	CASSLEPTRPDTQYF